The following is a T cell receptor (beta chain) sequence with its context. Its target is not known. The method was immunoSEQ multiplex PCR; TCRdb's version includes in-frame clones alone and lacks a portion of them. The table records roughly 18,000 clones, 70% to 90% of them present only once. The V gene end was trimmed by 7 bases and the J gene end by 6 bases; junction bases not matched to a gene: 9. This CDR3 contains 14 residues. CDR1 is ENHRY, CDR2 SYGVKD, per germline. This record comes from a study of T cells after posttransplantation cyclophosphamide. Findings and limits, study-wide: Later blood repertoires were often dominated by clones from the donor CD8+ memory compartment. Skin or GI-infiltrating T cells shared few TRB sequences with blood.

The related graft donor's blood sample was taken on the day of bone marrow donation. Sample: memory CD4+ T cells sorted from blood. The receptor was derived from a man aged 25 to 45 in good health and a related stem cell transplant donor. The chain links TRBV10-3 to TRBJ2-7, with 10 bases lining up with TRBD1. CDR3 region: CAITQDRGGVEQYF. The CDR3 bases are TGTGCCATCACCCAGGACAGGGGGGGTGTCGAGCAGTACTTC.